The T cell receptor (beta chain) under discussion was sequenced for a study of T cell changes during pregnancy in multiple sclerosis. Germline loops: CDR1 SGHNT, CDR2 YYREEE (reference sequence). CDR3 length equals 11 residues. Deletions cut 9 bases from V and 0 bases from J, with 5 bases between. The method was immunoSEQ multiplex PCR; TCRdb's version includes in-frame clones alone and lacks a portion of them. This sample has approximately 88,000 clones, with just under 95% found just once. This clonotype originated in a female donor with multiple sclerosis, enrolled in a pregnancy study. The chain has TRBV5-4 and TRBJ2-3; D gene ambiguous. The material was peripheral blood, obtained in the third trimester of pregnancy. CDR3 residues: CATLSTDTQYF. CDR3 DNA: TGTGCCACCTTAAGCACAGATACGCAGTATTTT. The full variable domain, with the rest looked up from reference TRBV5-4 and TRBJ2-3, is ETGVTQSPTHLIKTRGQQVTLRCSSQSGHNTVSWYQQALGQGPQFIFQYYREEENGRGNFPPRFSGLQFPNYSSELNVNALELDDSALYLCATLSTDTQYFGPGTRLTVL.